This is a list of T cell receptor beta chains from one sample in a study of shared clonotypes between healthy human individuals. TCRdb keeps only in-frame clones here, not all; method: immunoSEQ multiplex PCR. In the table there are 1.5 million to 1.9 million clones, 98% of which are singletons. The sample consisted of naive CD4+ T cells sorted from blood. These receptors came from a man between 25 and 39 years old in good health. CDR3s include the opening cysteine and the closing phenylalanine or tryptophan. A D gene is named only where the DNA matches it firmly. Only part of the rows carry a size: once, few, many, or a class if the clone is expanded.

NA	once	TRBV11-1	TRBJ1-5	CASSLGKGGQPQHF	TGTGCCAGCAGCTTGGGGAAGGGAGGGCAGCCCCAGCATTTT
NA	NA	TRBV7-7	TRBJ1-1	CASSPETANTEAFF	TGTGCCAGCAGCCCGGAGACAGCGAACACTGAAGCTTTCTTT
TRBD2	NA	TRBV6-1	TRBJ2-4	CASSEGGGKNIQYF	TGTGCCAGCAGTGAAGGGGGAGGGAAAAACATTCAGTACTTC
NA	NA	TRBV6-1	TRBJ1-5	CASRVGPLSNQPQHF	TGTGCCAGTCGGGTTGGGCCTCTGAGCAATCAGCCCCAGCATTTT
NA	NA	TRBV7-3	TRBJ2-1	CASSSPGEGNEQFF	TGTGCCAGCAGCTCCCCTGGGGAAGGCAATGAGCAGTTCTTC
NA	NA	TRBV11-3	TRBJ2-7	CASSQTRRNEQYF	TGTGCCAGCAGCCAGACAAGGCGAAACGAGCAGTACTTC
NA	NA	TRBV28	TRBJ2-3	CASSFQRGGTDTQYF	TGTGCCAGCAGTTTCCAGCGAGGGGGGACAGATACGCAGTATTTT
NA	NA	TRBV11-2	TRBJ2-1	CASSSRGEYYNEQFF	TGTGCCAGCAGCTCCAGGGGGGAGTACTACAATGAGCAGTTCTTC
NA	NA	TRBV6-6	TRBJ1-5	CASSYLQGAQPQHF	TGTGCCAGCAGTTACCTTCAGGGCGCTCAGCCCCAGCATTTT
NA	NA	TRBV9	TRBJ2-7	CASSATGVSYEQYF	TGTGCCAGCAGCGCCACGGGGGTCTCGTACGAGCAGTACTTC
NA	NA	TRBV6-1	TRBJ1-4	CASSEAGGDEKLFF	TGTGCCAGCAGTGAAGCGGGGGGGGATGAAAAACTGTTTTTT
NA	NA	TRBV6-5	TRBJ2-7	CASSGSVWDEQYF	TGTGCCAGCAGCGGGAGCGTCTGGGACGAGCAGTACTTC
NA	once	TRBV9	TRBJ1-2	CASSEVAGWNGYTF	TGTGCCAGCAGCGAAGTGGCAGGGTGGAATGGCTACACCTTC
NA	NA	TRBV23-1	TRBJ2-7	CATQSRRPPYEQYF	TGCGCCACCCAAAGCCGAAGACCGCCCTACGAGCAGTACTTC
TRBD2	NA	TRBV28	TRBJ2-7	CASSSRTSGLSYEQYF	TGTGCCAGCAGTTCCAGGACTAGCGGGCTCTCCTACGAGCAGTACTTC
TRBD1	NA	TRBV7-9	TRBJ1-1	CASSSRQGAEAFF	TGTGCCAGCAGCTCCCGACAGGGAGCTGAAGCTTTCTTT
NA	NA	TRBV6-5	TRBJ2-7	CASSSLGSAGYEQYF	TGTGCCAGCAGCTCCCTTGGTTCCGCGGGCTACGAGCAGTACTTC
NA	NA	TRBV11-2	TRBJ2-5	CASSLRTAQETQYF	TGTGCCAGCAGCCTTCGGACGGCCCAAGAGACCCAGTACTTC
NA	NA	TRBV30	TRBJ2-1	CAWRRTYNEQFF	TGTGCCTGGAGGAGAACCTACAATGAGCAGTTCTTC
TRBD2	NA	TRBV27	TRBJ2-7	CASSLGLAETYEQYF	TGTGCCAGCAGTCTAGGACTAGCGGAAACCTACGAGCAGTACTTC
NA	NA	TRBV2	TRBJ2-3	CASALMGRGDTQYF	TGTGCCAGTGCGTTGATGGGGCGCGGAGATACGCAGTATTTT
TRBD1	NA	TRBV28	TRBJ2-7	CASSSGQGNEQYF	TGTGCCAGCAGTTCGGGACAGGGAAACGAGCAGTACTTC
NA	NA	TRBV5-1	TRBJ2-2	CASSLNSPNTGELFF	TGCGCCAGCAGCTTGAACAGTCCGAACACCGGGGAGCTGTTTTTT
NA	NA	TRBV5-1	TRBJ2-6	CASSLVGTGGANVLTF	TGCGCCAGCAGCTTGGTTGGGACGGGTGGGGCCAACGTCCTGACTTTC
NA	once	TRBV18	TRBJ1-1	CASSLRESIEAFF	TGTGCCAGCTCACTCAGGGAAAGTATTGAAGCTTTCTTT
NA	NA	TRBV4-3	TRBJ2-3	CASSQDFRNTDTQYF	TGCGCCAGCAGCCAAGATTTCCGGAACACAGATACGCAGTATTTT
NA	NA	TRBV5-4	TRBJ2-1	CASSPGEVGVSEQFF	TGTGCCAGCAGCCCCGGTGAGGTGGGAGTGTCTGAGCAGTTCTTC
NA	once	TRBV5-1	TRBJ2-3	CASSLMGGLGGDTQYF	TGCGCCAGCAGCTTGATGGGCGGCCTGGGAGGTGATACGCAGTATTTT
NA	NA	TRBV5-6	TRBJ2-1	CASSYNNEQFF	TGTGCCAGCAGCTATAACAATGAGCAGTTCTTC
TRBD2	NA	TRBV5-1	TRBJ2-1	CASSSVTSGSPSSYNEQFF	TGCGCCAGCAGCTCCGTGACTAGCGGGAGCCCGAGCTCCTACAATGAGCAGTTCTTC
NA	NA	TRBV7-9	TRBJ2-7	CASSLGWGEQYF	TGTGCCAGCAGCTTAGGGTGGGGCGAGCAGTACTTC
TRBD1	NA	TRBV19	TRBJ1-5	CASSPGRTGQNQPQHF	TGTGCCAGTAGTCCCGGGAGGACAGGGCAAAATCAGCCCCAGCATTTT
NA	NA	TRBV10-1	TRBJ2-3	CASSESPGTDTQYF	TGCGCCAGCAGTGAGTCACCAGGCACAGATACGCAGTATTTT
TRBD2	NA	TRBV11-2	TRBJ2-3	CASSPGLVDPDTQYF	TGTGCCAGCAGCCCGGGACTAGTGGACCCAGATACGCAGTATTTT
TRBD2	NA	TRBV14	TRBJ2-7	CASSRERDSYEQYF	TGTGCCAGCAGCCGGGAGCGGGATTCCTACGAGCAGTACTTC